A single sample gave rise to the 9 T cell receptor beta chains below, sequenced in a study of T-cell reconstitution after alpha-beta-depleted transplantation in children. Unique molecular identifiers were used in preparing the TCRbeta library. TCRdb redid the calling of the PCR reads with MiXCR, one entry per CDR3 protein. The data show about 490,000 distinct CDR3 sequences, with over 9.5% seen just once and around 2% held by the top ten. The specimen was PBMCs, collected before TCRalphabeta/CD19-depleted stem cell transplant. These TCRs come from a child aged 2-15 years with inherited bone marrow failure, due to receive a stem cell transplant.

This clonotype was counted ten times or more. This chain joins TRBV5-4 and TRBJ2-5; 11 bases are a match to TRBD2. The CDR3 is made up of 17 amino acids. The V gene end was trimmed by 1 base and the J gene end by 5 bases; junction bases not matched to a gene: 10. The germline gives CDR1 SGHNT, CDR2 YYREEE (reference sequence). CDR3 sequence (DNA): TGTGCCAGCAGCTTGTATTACCCTAGCGGGAGGAGGGAGACCCAGTACTTC. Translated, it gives CASSLYYPSGRRETQYF.

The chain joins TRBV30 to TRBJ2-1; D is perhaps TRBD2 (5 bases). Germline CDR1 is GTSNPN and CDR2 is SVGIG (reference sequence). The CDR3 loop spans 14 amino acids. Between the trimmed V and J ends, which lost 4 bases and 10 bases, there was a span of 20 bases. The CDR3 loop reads CAWNFEGALWEQFF. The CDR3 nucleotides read TGTGCCTGGAATTTCGAGGGAGCCCTATGGGAGCAGTTCTTC. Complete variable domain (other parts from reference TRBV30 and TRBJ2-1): SQTIHQWPATLVQPVGSPLSLECTVEGTSNPNLYWYRQAAGRGLQLLFYSVGIGQISSEVPQNLSASRPQDRQFILSSKKLLLSDSGFYLCAWNFEGALWEQFFGPGTRLTVL.

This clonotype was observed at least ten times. The CDR3 DNA reads as TGTGCCAGCAGCCAAGATGGGGGGAGTAGCACCGGGGAGCTGTTTTTT. It encodes CASSQDGGSSTGELFF. V gene TRBV14 combines with J gene TRBJ2-2, with D possibly being TRBD2 (6 bases). CDR3 length: 16 amino acids. CDR1 and CDR2 (germline): SGHDN, FVKESK. The V end lost 0 bases, the J end lost 4 bases, and 12 bases lay between the germline ends.

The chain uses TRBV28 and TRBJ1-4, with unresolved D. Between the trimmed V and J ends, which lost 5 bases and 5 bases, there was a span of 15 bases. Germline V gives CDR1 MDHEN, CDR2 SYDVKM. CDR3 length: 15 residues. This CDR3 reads CASSPWERPNEKLFF. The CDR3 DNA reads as TGTGCCAGCAGTCCCTGGGAGAGGCCAAATGAAAAACTGTTTTTT.

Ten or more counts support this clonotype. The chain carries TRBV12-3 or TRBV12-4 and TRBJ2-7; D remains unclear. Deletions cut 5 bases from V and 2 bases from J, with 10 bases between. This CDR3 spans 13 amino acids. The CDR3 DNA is TGTGCCAGCAGTGGACGCTTAACCTACGAGCAGTACTTC. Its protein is CASSGRLTYEQYF.

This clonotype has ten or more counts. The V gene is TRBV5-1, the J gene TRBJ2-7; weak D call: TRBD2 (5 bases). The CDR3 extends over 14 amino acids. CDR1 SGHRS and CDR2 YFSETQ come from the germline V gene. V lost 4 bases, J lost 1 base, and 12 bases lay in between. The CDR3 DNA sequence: TGCGCCAGCAGCCTACGGACGGGGTCCTACGAGCAGTACTTC. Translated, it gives CASSLRTGSYEQYF.

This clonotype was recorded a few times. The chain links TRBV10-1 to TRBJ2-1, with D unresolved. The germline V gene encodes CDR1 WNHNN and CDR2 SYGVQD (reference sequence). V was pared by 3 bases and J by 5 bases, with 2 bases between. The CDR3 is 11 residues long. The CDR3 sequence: CASSDDNEQFF. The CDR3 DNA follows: TGCGCCAGCAGTGACGACAATGAGCAGTTCTTC.

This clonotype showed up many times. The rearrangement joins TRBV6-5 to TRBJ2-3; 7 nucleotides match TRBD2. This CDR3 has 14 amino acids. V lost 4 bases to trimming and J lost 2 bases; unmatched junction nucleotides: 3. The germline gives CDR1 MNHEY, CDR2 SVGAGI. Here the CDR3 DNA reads TGTGCCAGCAGTTGGACTAGGACCACAGATACGCAGTATTTT. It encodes CASSWTRTTDTQYF.

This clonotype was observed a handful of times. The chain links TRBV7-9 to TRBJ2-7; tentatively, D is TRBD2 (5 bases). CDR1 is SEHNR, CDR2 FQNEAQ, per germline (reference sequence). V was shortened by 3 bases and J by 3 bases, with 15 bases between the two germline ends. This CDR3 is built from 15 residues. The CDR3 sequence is CASSLMGDYHYEQYF. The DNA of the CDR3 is TGTGCCAGCAGCTTGATGGGAGACTACCACTACGAGCAGTACTTC. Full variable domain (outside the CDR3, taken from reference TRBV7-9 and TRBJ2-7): DTGVSQNPRHKITKRGQNVTFRCDPISEHNRLYWYRQTLGQGPEFLTYFQNEAQLEKSRLLSDRFSAERPKGSFSTLEIQRTEQGDSAMYLCASSLMGDYHYEQYFGPGTRLTVT.